One sample yielded the 5 T cell receptor beta chains listed below, sequenced in a study of blood T cells in healthy people across ages. Using a J-beta primer mix together with a sample-barcoded 5' primer, a second PCR was run for about 6 to 11 cycles. MiXCR, applied by TCRdb to the 5' RACE reads, yields one record per CDR3 protein. Altogether around 800,000 distinct CDR3 sequences are present, around 45% being singletons, with the ten largest covering around 18%. The specimen was blood. These receptors came from a man older than 75 in good health.

Regarding this clonotype: A junction boundary mismatches the germline segment, possibly from a read error. The CDR3 DNA is TGCAGTGCAAGAGACGGGACGAGGACTGAAGCTTTCTTT. Residues: CSARDGTRTEAFF. The rearrangement joins TRBV20-1 to TRBJ1-1; a possible D gene is TRBD1 (5 bases). The CDR3 length is 13 residues. CDR1 is DFQATT, CDR2 SNEGSKA, per germline (reference sequence).

This chain uses TRBV2 with TRBJ1-5; D possibly corresponds to TRBD1 (5 bases). Trimming left V 6 bases short and J 8 bases short, with 11 bases between. This CDR3 contains 12 residues. CDR1 SNHLY and CDR2 FYNNEI come from the germline V gene. This chain's CDR3 is CASRAPGKPQHF. CDR3 sequence (DNA): TGTGCCAGCAGAGCCCCAGGGAAGCCCCAGCATTTT.

This clonotype was observed many times. The chain uses TRBV20-1 and TRBJ2-5; 7 nucleotides align to TRBD2. Germline V CDR1 and CDR2: DFQATT, SNEGSKA (reference sequence). This CDR3 is 13 amino acids long. After removal of 6 bases from V and 1 base from J, the junction contained 5 bases not matched to a gene. The CDR3 DNA reads TGCAGTGCCACTAGCGTCCCCCAAGAGACCCAGTACTTC. It is translated as CSATSVPQETQYF.

As concerns this clonotype: A read error may account for a junction end that differs from germline. The CDR3 DNA reads TGCGCCAGCAGCTGGGGACAGGGGTTCTCCAACGAGCAGTACTTC. Translation: CASSWGQGFSNEQYF. The rearrangement uses TRBV5-1 and TRBJ2-5; 10 bases are shared with TRBD1. The J call could be wrong; TRBJ2-7 is a better fit for the DNA end. This CDR3 spans 15 amino acids. The germline V gene encodes CDR1 SGHRS and CDR2 YFSETQ.

V gene TRBV27 combines with J gene TRBJ2-1; 10 nucleotides agree with TRBD2. Germline CDR1 and CDR2: MNHEY and SMNVEV (reference sequence). V was clipped by 6 bases and J by 4 bases; unmatched bases: 6. The CDR3 is 15 amino acids. CDR3 nucleotides: TGTGCCAGCAGCCGTAGCGGGGGGATTTACAATGAGCAGTTCTTC. It translates to CASSRSGGIYNEQFF.